The rows below give T cell receptor beta chains drawn from one sample of a study of T cell responses to AZD1222 COVID-19 vaccine. Libraries were prepared by immunoSEQ multiplex PCR; TCRdb keeps only in-frame clonotypes and omits some of them. The profile covers around 180,000 clones, with about 90% appearing a single time and about 7.2% taken by the ten largest. Sequenced material: peripheral blood, taken on day 0 of AZD1222 vaccination. The receptors derive from an adult in good health. The CDR3 runs from the conserved cysteine through the conserved F or W.

v_call,j_call,cdr3_aa
TRBV7-2,TRBJ1-5,CASSLNSNQPQHF
TRBV5-1,TRBJ1-2,CASSPDGRPSNYGYTF
TRBV9,TRBJ1-2,CASSTRTGVGYTF
TRBV7-7,TRBJ2-2,CASRTAGTGRAGELFF
TRBV6-2/TRBV6-3,TRBJ1-1,CASSYSGPWGEATEAFF
TRBV3-1/TRBV3-2,TRBJ2-1,CASSHSGGSYNEQFF
TRBV7-8,TRBJ2-7,CASSWVGPSYEQYF
TRBV7-9,TRBJ1-5,CASSLGDIGNQPQHF
TRBV4-2,TRBJ2-7,CASSLGQETYEQYF
TRBV27,TRBJ2-5,CASSLNYLAGVLETQYF
TRBV9,TRBJ2-1,CASSDPWSTENYNEQFF
TRBV3-1/TRBV3-2,TRBJ2-3,CASSQSGARTQYF
TRBV30,TRBJ2-7,CAWSGAAPGVPGTELYEQYF
TRBV2,TRBJ1-6,CASSGDSSWDSPLHF
TRBV6-5,TRBJ2-3,CASSFMSPSTDTQYF
TRBV4-1,TRBJ2-7,CASSQSPYRAVQYF
TRBV7-9,TRBJ2-5,CASSYNIPDQETQYF
TRBV10-1,TRBJ1-6,CASSDPEGRGYNSPLHF
TRBV13,TRBJ1-1,CASSLVGTGRNTEAFF
TRBV6-1,TRBJ2-2,CASSGTSGGAFNTGELFF
TRBV6-1,TRBJ1-6,CASSEDGTGFSPLHF
TRBV2,TRBJ2-6,CAITGPSGANVLTF
TRBV5-6,TRBJ2-1,CASSLPGDYNEQFF
TRBV7-9,TRBJ2-7,CASSLAPGDEQYF
TRBV30,TRBJ1-2,CAWRTTGAQNYGYTF
TRBV28,TRBJ1-3,CASSLQGSRNTIYF
TRBV15,TRBJ1-3,CATSRGRGTGTVSGNTIYF
TRBV2,TRBJ2-2,CASGRTGELFF
TRBV5-4,TRBJ2-5,CASSLIFGETQYF
TRBV28,TRBJ1-1,CASTLGDRGRTEAFF
TRBV7-2,TRBJ1-2,CASSEGPLQTYGYTF
TRBV7-9,TRBJ2-3,CASSSMRGAHTDTQYF
TRBV9,TRBJ1-1,CASSVDDTEAFF
TRBV4-1,TRBJ1-2,CASSSVRRQGHGYTF
TRBV5-1,TRBJ1-1,CASSLYAGGTEAFF
TRBV5-1,TRBJ2-2,CASQRLETANTGELFF
TRBV28,TRBJ2-1,CASSLPVFRTGEQQFF
TRBV4-1,TRBJ2-1,CASSQDITRTAYNEQFF
TRBV7-2,TRBJ2-1,CASSSGVYNEQFF
TRBV30,TRBJ1-2,CAWSGSSDGYTF
TRBV2,TRBJ2-7,CASNEGGEQYF
TRBV28,TRBJ1-6,CASSRTAARDNSPLHF
TRBV6-6,TRBJ1-1,CASRNHGDFHTEAFF
TRBV5-1,TRBJ2-7,CASSSPTGSYEQYF
TRBV7-9,TRBJ2-5,CASSANPGQSQETQYF